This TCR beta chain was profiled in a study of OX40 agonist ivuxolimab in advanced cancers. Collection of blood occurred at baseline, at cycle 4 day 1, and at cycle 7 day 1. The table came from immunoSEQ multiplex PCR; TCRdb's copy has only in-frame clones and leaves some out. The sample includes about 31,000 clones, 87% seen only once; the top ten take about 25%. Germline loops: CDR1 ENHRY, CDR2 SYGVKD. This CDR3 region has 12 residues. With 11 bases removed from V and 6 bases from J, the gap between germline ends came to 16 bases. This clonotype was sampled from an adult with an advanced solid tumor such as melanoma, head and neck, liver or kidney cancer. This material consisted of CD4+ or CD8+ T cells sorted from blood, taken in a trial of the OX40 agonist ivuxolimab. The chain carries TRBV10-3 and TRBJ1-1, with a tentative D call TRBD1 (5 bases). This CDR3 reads CASRTARAEAFF. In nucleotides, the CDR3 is TGTGCCTCGAGGACGGCCAGGGCTGAAGCTTTCTTT.